Below, 4 T cell receptor beta chains from the same sample are listed, as sequenced in a study of CXCR3-negative and CXCR3-positive naive CD8 T cells. The study, taken as a whole, reports: CXCR3-positive naive cells had more hydrophobic TRB CDR3s than CXCR3-negative naive cells.

cDNA libraries for TRB were generated by 5' RACE incorporating UMI labels. Reanalyzing the 5' RACE reads, TCRdb keeps one entry per CDR3 protein, without DNA. Its clone listing holds about 98,000 distinct CDR3 sequences. Their antigens are not known. Material for sequencing was naive CXCR3+ CD8+ T cells from blood. Subset defined: CD45RO-CCR7+CD27+CD95- naive CD8+ T cells expressing CXCR3 (TNR3+). The source of these receptors is a human donor in good health. Some clones in this sample may be carry-over from other donors' samples.

This rearrangement joins TRBV25-1 to TRBJ2-7; as DNA is missing, the TRBD1 call by TCRdb cannot be tested. The germline CDR1 and CDR2 sequences are MGHDK and SYGVNS. The CDR3 has 15 residues. The chain's CDR3 is CASSDQGAGVYEQYF.

The genes are TRBV5-1 and TRBJ1-1; TCRdb outputs TRBD1, but without DNA this stays unchecked. Germline values: CDR1 SGHRS, CDR2 YFSETQ. The CDR3 has 14 residues. This chain's CDR3 is CASSLVKGASEAFF.

CDR3 sequence: CSARGSEVLETQYF. This chain uses TRBV20-1 with TRBJ2-5; TCRdb proposes TRBD2, but this gene call is untestable without DNA. The CDR3 runs to 14 residues. Germline CDR1 reads DFQATT; CDR2 reads SNEGSKA (reference sequence).

This sequence joins TRBV5-1 and TRBJ2-7; the TRBD1 assignment by TCRdb is unverifiable without DNA. This CDR3 comprises 15 residues. Germline V gene lookup returns CDR1 SGHRS and CDR2 YFSETQ. CDR3 loop: CASTDTWGGAYEQYF.